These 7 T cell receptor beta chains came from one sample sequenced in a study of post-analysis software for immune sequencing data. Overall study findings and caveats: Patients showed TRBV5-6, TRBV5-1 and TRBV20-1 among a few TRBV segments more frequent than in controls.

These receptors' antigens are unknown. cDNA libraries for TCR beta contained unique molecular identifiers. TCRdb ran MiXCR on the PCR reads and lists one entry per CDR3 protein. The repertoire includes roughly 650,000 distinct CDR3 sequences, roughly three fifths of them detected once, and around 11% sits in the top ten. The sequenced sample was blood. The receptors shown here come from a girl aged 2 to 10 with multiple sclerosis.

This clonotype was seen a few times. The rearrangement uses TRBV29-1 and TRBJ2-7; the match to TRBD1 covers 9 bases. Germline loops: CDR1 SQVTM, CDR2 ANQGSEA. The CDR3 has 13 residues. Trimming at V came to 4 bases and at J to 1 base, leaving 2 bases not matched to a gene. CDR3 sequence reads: CSVGQGESYEQYF. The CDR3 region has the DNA TGCAGCGTTGGACAGGGGGAATCCTACGAGCAGTACTTC.

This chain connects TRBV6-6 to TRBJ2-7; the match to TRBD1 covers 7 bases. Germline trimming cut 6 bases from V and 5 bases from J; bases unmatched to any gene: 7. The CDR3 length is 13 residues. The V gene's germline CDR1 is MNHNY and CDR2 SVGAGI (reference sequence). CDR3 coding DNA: TGTGCCAGCAGCCTCTACAGGGGCGACGAGCAGTACTTC. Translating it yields CASSLYRGDEQYF.

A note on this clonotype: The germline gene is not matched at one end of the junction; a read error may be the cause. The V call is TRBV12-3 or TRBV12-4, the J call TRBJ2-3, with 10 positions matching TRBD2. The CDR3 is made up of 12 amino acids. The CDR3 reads CASSLAGAPQYF. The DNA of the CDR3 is TGTGCCAGCAGTCTAGCGGGAGCCCCGCAGTATTTT.

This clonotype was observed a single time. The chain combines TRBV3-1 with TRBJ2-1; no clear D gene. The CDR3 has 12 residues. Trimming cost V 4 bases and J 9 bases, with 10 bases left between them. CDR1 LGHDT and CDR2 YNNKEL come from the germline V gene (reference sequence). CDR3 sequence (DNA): TGTGCCAGCAGCCCTTCTTCTAGTGAGCAGTTCTTC. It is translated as CASSPSSSEQFF.

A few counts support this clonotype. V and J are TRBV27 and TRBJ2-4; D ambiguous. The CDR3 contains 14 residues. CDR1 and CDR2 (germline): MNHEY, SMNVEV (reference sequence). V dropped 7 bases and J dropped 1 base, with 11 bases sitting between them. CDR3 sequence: CASTETAAKNIQYF. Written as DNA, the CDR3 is TGTGCCAGCACCGAAACGGCGGCCAAAAACATTCAGTACTTC.

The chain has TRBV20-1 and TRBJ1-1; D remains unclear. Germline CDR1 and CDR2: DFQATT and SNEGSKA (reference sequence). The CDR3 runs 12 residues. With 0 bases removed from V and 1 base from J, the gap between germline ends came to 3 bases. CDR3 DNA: TGCAGTGCTAGAGAAAAGAACACTGAAGCTTTCTTT. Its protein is CSAREKNTEAFF.

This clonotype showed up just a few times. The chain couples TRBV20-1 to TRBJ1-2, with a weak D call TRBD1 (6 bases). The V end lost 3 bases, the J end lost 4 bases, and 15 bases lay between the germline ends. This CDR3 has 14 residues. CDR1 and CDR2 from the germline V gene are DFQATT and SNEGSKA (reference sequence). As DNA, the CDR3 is TGCAGTGCTAGCCCCGAGGGGGGAGGCTATGGCTACACCTTC. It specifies CSASPEGGGYGYTF.